Presented here are 7 T cell receptor beta chains from one specimen sequenced in a study of blood T cell repertoires in COVID-19. The table came from immunoSEQ multiplex PCR; TCRdb's copy has only in-frame clones and leaves some out. The repertoire holds around 200,000 clones, with more than 80% as singletons. The specimen sequenced was peripheral blood. These receptors all stem from a woman between 25 and 40 years old with COVID-19, enrolled during active disease.

The J gene is TRBJ2-7, the V gene TRBV7-2; a weak D match, TRBD2 (5 bases). Germline lookup yields CDR1 SGHTA and CDR2 FQGNSA. The CDR3 runs to 15 residues. The germline V and J ends were trimmed by 2 bases and 2 bases, with 13 bases remaining between them. The CDR3 is CASSLSGINAYEQYF. As DNA, the CDR3 is TGTGCCAGCAGCTTATCGGGGATTAACGCCTACGAGCAGTACTTC. Using reference TRBV7-2 and TRBJ2-7 for the parts outside the CDR3, the full variable domain is GAGVSQSPSNKVTEKGKDVELRCDPISGHTALYWYRQSLGQGLEFLIYFQGNSAPDKSGLPSDRFSAERTGGSVSTLTIQRTQQEDSAVYLCASSLSGINAYEQYFGPGTRLTVT.

This clone was observed a single time. DNA of the CDR3: TGTGCCAGCATCCCGCCGCCGGGACAGGGTGGAAACACCATATATTTT. It codes for CASIPPPGQGGNTIYF. The rearrangement uses TRBV6-2 or TRBV6-3 and TRBJ1-3; TRBD1 aligns across 9 bases. The trim removed 7 bases at V and 3 bases at J, leaving 10 bases unmatched. Germline loops: CDR1 MNHEY, CDR2 SVGEGT. This CDR3 contains 16 residues.

V is TRBV6-5 and J is TRBJ2-5; 7 bases match TRBD2. CDR1 and CDR2 from the germline V gene are MNHEY and SVGAGI. The CDR3 runs 13 residues. V dropped 6 bases and J dropped 2; count of bases not matched to a gene: 3. CDR3 DNA sequence: TGTGCCAGCAGAGGACTAGGGCAAGAGACCCAGTACTTC. Protein: CASRGLGQETQYF.

This CDR3 is CAGRLAKNIQYF. Here the CDR3 DNA reads TGTGCCGGCCGACTAGCCAAAAACATTCAGTACTTC. The chain combines TRBV28 with TRBJ2-4; D gene ambiguous. This CDR3 is 12 amino acids long. The germline V and J ends were trimmed by 11 bases and 0 bases, with 8 bases remaining between them. From germline, CDR1 is MDHEN and CDR2 SYDVKM. The full variable domain, in which reference TRBV28 and TRBJ2-4 provide the parts outside the CDR3, is DVKVTQSSRYLVKRTGEKVFLECVQDMDHENMFWYRQDPGLGLRLIYFSYDVKMKEKGDIPEGYSVSREKKERFSLILESASTNQTSMYLCAGRLAKNIQYFGAGTRLSVL.

The rearrangement joins TRBV20-1 to TRBJ1-2; 10 bases are shared with TRBD1. The V and J ends lost 5 bases and 4 bases, in that order; junction bases with no gene match: 16. The CDR3 has 17 amino acids. CDR1 is DFQATT, CDR2 SNEGSKA, per germline (reference sequence). CDR3 nucleotide sequence: TGCAGTGCTCGTGGCCGGGACAGGGGTAAAATAGGCTATGGCTACACCTTC. The encoded protein is CSARGRDRGKIGYGYTF.

This rearrangement joins TRBV4-3 to TRBJ1-4; D gene unclear. Trimming took 2 bases from V and 10 from J, leaving 14 bases between them. The CDR3 runs to 14 residues. The germline gives CDR1 LGHNA, CDR2 YSLEER. The CDR3 spells CASSQTDGLGKLFF. DNA for the CDR3: TGCGCCAGCAGCCAAACAGACGGTTTGGGAAAACTGTTTTTT.

The table lists this clone with a few counts. V gene TRBV4-1 combines with J gene TRBJ1-3; D gene unclear. The CDR3 covers 18 residues. Germline values: CDR1 MGHRA, CDR2 YSYEKL. V was pared by 1 base and J by 2 bases, with 18 bases between. This CDR3 is CASSQGSPLRDTGNTIYF. CDR3 DNA: TGCGCCAGCAGCCAAGGATCCCCGCTCCGAGATACTGGAAACACCATATATTTT.